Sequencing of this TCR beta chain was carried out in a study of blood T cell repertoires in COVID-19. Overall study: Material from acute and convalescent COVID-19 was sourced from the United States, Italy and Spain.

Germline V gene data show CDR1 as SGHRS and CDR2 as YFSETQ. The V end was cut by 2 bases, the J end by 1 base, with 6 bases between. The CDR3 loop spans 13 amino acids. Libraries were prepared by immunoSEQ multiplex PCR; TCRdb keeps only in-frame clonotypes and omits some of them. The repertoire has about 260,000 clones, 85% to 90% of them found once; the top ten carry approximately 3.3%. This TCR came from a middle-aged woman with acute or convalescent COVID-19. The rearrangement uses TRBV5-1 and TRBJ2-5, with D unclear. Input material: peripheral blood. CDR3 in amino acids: CASSFPSQETQYF. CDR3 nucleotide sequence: TGCGCCAGCAGCTTTCCTAGCCAAGAGACCCAGTACTTC.